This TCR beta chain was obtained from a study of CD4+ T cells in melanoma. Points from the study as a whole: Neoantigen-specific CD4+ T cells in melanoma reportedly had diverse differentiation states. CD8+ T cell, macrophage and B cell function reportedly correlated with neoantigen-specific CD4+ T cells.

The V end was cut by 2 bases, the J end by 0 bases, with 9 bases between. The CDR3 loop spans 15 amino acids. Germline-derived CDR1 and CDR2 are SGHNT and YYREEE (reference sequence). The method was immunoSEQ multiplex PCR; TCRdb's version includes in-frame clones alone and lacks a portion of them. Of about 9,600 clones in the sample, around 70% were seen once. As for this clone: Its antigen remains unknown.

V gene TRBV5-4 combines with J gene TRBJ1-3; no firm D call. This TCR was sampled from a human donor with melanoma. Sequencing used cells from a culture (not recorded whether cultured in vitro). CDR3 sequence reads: CASSFAGSSGNTIYF. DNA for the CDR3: TGTGCCAGCAGCTTCGCGGGATCCTCTGGAAACACCATATATTTT.